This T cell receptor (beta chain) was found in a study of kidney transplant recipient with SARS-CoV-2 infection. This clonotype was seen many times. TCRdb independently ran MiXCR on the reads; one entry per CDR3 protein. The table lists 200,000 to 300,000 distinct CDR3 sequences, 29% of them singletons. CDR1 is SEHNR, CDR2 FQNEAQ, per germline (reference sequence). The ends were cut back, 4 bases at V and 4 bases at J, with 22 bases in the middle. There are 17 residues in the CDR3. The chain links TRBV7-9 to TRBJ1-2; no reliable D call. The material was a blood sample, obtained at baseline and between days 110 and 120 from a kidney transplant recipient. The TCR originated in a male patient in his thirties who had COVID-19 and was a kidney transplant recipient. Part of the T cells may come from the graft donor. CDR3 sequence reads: CASSYQQYHGKTYGYTF. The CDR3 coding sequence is TGTGCCAGCAGCTATCAGCAATACCATGGAAAGACCTATGGCTACACCTTC. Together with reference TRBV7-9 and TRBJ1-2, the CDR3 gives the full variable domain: DTGVSQNPRHKITKRGQNVTFRCDPISEHNRLYWYRQTLGQGPEFLTYFQNEAQLEKSRLLSDRFSAERPKGSFSTLEIQRTEQGDSAMYLCASSYQQYHGKTYGYTFGSGTRLTVV.